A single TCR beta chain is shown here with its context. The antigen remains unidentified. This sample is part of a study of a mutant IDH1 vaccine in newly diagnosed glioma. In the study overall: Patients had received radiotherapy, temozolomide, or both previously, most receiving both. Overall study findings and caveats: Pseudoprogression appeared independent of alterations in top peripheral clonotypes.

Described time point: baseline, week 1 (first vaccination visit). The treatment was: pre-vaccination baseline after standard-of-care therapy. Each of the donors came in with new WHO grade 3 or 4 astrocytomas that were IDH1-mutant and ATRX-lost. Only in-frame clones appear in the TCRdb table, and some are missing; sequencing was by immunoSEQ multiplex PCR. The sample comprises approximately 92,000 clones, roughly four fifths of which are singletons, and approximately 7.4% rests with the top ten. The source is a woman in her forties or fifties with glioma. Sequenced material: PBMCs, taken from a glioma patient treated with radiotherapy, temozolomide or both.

This chain's CDR3 is CASSLSGTVGETQYF. The CDR3 nucleotides read TGTGCCAGCAGCTTATCCGGGACGGTAGGGGAGACCCAGTACTTC. The rearrangement links TRBV7-2 to TRBJ2-5; D possibly matches TRBD1 or TRBD2 (5 bases each). Germline V gives CDR1 SGHTA, CDR2 FQGNSA. The ends were cut back, 2 bases at V and 5 bases at J, with 15 bases in the middle. The CDR3 loop spans 15 amino acids.